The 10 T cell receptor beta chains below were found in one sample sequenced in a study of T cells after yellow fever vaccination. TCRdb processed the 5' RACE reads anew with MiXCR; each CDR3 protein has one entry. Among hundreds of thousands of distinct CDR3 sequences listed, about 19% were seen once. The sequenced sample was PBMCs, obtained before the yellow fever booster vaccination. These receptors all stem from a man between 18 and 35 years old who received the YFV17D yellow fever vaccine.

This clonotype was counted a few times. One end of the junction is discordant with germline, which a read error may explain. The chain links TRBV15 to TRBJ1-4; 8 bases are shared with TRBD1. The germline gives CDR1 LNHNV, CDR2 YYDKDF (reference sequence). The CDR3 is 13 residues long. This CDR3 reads CATSRDRTGDRGF. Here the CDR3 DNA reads TGTGCCACCAGCAGAGATCGAACAGGAGACAGGGGATTT.

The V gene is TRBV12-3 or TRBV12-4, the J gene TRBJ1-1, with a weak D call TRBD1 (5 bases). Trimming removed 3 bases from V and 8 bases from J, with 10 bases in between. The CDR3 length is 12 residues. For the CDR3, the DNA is TGTGCCAGCAGTTTGATGACAGCCGAAGCTTTCTTT. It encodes CASSLMTAEAFF.

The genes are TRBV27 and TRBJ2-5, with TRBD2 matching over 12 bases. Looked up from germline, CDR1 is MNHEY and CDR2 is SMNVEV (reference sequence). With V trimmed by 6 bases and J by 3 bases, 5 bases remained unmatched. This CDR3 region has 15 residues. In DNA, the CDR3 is TGTGCCAGCAGGGACACTAGCGGGGGGAAAGAGACCCAGTACTTC. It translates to CASRDTSGGKETQYF.

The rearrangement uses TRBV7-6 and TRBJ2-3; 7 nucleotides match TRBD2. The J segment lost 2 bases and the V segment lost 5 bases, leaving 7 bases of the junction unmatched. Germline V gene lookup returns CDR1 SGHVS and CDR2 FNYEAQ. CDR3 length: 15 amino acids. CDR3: CASSKSGVHTDTQYF. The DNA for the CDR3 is TGTGCCAGCAGCAAAAGCGGGGTACACACAGATACGCAGTATTTT.

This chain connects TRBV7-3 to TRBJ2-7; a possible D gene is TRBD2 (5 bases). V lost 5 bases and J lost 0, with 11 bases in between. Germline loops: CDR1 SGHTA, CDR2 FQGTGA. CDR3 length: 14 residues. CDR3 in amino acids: CASSPSGGSYEQYF. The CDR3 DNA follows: TGTGCCAGCAGCCCCAGTGGAGGCTCCTACGAGCAGTACTTC.

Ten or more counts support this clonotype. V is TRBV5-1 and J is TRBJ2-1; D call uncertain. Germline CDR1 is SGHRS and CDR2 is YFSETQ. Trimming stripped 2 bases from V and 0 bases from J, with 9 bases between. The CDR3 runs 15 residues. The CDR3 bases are TGCGCCAGCAGCTTTTACCCTAGCTCCTACAATGAGCAGTTCTTC. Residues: CASSFYPSSYNEQFF.

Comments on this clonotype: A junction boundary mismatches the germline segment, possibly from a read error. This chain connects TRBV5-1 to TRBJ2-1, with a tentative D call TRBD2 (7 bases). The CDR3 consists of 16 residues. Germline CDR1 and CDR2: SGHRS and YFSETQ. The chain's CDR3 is CASSLEQRGGGDEHFF. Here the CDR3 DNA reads TGCGCCAGCAGCTTGGAACAAAGGGGGGGTGGCGATGAGCATTTCTTC.

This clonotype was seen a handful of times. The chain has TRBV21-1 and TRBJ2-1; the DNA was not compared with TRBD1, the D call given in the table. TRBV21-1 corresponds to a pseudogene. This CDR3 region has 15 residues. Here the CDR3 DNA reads TGTGCCAGCAGCAAAGGTGGGCCAGGATACAATGAGCAGTTCTTC. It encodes CASSKGGPGYNEQFF.

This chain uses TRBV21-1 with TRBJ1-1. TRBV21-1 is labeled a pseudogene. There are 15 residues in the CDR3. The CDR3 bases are TGTGCCAGCAGCAGATGGGCAACCAAGAACACTGAAGCTTTCTTT. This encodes CASSRWATKNTEAFF.

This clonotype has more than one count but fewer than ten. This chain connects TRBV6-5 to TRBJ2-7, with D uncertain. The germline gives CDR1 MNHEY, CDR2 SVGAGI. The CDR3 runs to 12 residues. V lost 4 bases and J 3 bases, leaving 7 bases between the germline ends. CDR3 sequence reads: CASSSAFYEQYF. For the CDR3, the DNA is TGTGCCAGCAGTTCCGCTTTCTACGAGCAGTACTTC.